This entry lists 29 T cell receptor beta chains sequenced from one sample in a study of graft-versus-host responses after intestinal transplantation. Libraries were prepared by immunoSEQ multiplex PCR; TCRdb keeps only in-frame clonotypes and omits some of them. Among 43,000 or so clones listed, about 95% were seen once. The source material was PBMCs, sampled 335 days after intestinal transplant. These receptor sequences come from a human patient who received an intestinal transplant, so some T cells may come from the graft donor.

The chain combines TRBV27 with TRBJ2-7, with D uncertain. Germline V lookup: CDR1 MNHEY, CDR2 SMNVEV (reference sequence). The V gene lost 5 bases and the J gene lost 0 bases, with 11 bases spanning the gap. The CDR3 is 14 amino acids. DNA for the CDR3: TGTGCCAGCAGTAGGTCCTGGGACTCCTACGAGCAGTACTTC. This codes for CASSRSWDSYEQYF.

This chain joins TRBV9 and TRBJ2-1; TRBD2 matches at 7 bases. With V trimmed by 0 bases and J by 2 bases, 8 bases remained unmatched. The CDR3 runs 17 residues. CDR1 is SGDLS and CDR2 is YYNGEE in the germline V gene. CDR3 DNA: TGTGCCAGCAGCGTAGTCTCGTCTAGCGGCCCCTACAATGAGCAGTTCTTC. It codes for CASSVVSSSGPYNEQFF.

V and J are TRBV4-2 and TRBJ2-3; 7 bases align to TRBD1. Unmatched junction bases numbered 10, after V lost 0 bases and J lost 4 bases. The CDR3 consists of 17 residues. Looked up from germline, CDR1 is LGHNA and CDR2 is YNFKEQ. The CDR3 sequence: CASSQDPTGARADTQYF. The CDR3 DNA reads TGTGCCAGCAGCCAAGATCCAACAGGGGCCCGAGCAGATACGCAGTATTTT.

The chain carries TRBV5-6 and TRBJ1-6; 11 bases fit TRBD1. The trim removed 2 bases at V and 7 bases at J, leaving 14 bases unmatched. The CDR3 runs to 19 residues. Per the germline V gene, CDR1 is SGHDT and CDR2 is YYEEEE. CDR3 residues: CASSFFTGTGGFGNSPLHF. CDR3 coding DNA: TGTGCCAGCAGCTTCTTTACCGGGACAGGGGGTTTTGGGAATTCACCCCTCCACTTT.

The rearrangement uses TRBV7-2 and TRBJ2-5; unclear D gene. The last part of the DNA fits TRBJ2-7 better; the J call may be wrong. Germline lookup yields CDR1 SGHTA and CDR2 FQGNSA. CDR3 length: 14 residues. The CDR3 DNA follows: TGTGCCAGCAGCTTAAGCCCAGAAGCCTACGAGCAGTACTTC. This encodes CASSLSPEAYEQYF.

This sequence joins TRBV27 and TRBJ2-2; D call uncertain. This CDR3 is 13 amino acids long. CDR1 and CDR2 (germline): MNHEY, SMNVEV (reference sequence). V gave up 3 bases and J gave up 5 bases, with 7 bases separating them. The CDR3 is CASSFYGTGELFF. Written as DNA, the CDR3 is TGTGCCAGCAGTTTCTACGGGACCGGGGAGCTGTTTTTT.

Notes on this clone: Germline and junction disagree at one end, which may indicate a read error. CDR3 coding DNA: TGCGCCAGCAGCTCAAACACTGACACCGGGGAGCCGTTTTTT. Its protein is CASSSNTDTGEPFF. The chain is built from TRBV5-1 and TRBJ2-2, with D maybe TRBD2 (5 bases). The CDR3 spans 14 residues. Germline CDR1 is SGHRS and CDR2 is YFSETQ.

The chain couples TRBV10-1 to TRBJ2-2, with D perhaps matching TRBD1 (6 bases). The ends were cut back, 6 bases at V and 3 bases at J, with 11 bases in the middle. CDR1 and CDR2 from the germline V gene are WNHNN and SYGVQD (reference sequence). This CDR3 spans 14 amino acids. The CDR3 DNA sequence: TGCGCCAGCAGGGGGGCGACTGACACCGGGGAGCTGTTTTTT. Translating gives CASRGATDTGELFF.

The chain couples TRBV2 to TRBJ1-2; 7 bases fit TRBD1. Germline V lookup: CDR1 SNHLY, CDR2 FYNNEI. The CDR3 runs to 15 residues. The trim removed 4 bases at V and 5 bases at J, leaving 10 bases unmatched. CDR3 DNA sequence: TGTGCCAGCAGTGGCGGACAGGAGGCAGTATATGGCTACACCTTC. Translation gives CASSGGQEAVYGYTF.

The chain employs TRBV10-1 and TRBJ2-1; 16 positions match TRBD2. The CDR3 spans 15 residues. The V gene's germline CDR1 is WNHNN and CDR2 SYGVQD (reference sequence). J was trimmed by 8 bases and V by 5 bases; bases with no gene match: 3. Here the CDR3 reads CASSTGTSGRDEQFF. The CDR3 nucleotides are TGCGCCAGCAGTACAGGGACTAGCGGGAGGGATGAGCAGTTCTTC.

The chain combines TRBV28 with TRBJ1-5; no definite D call. This CDR3 has 15 residues. V was clipped by 8 bases and J by 5 bases, with 19 bases between them. Germline assignment: CDR1 MDHEN and CDR2 SYDVKM. The chain's CDR3 is CASGVFQSFDQPQHF. The CDR3 DNA follows: TGTGCCAGCGGCGTATTTCAGAGTTTTGATCAGCCCCAGCATTTT.

The gene calls are TRBV5-1 and TRBJ1-2, with 10 positions matching TRBD1. J gave up 4 bases and V 3 bases, and 21 bases lay outside the gene matches. The CDR3 has 20 amino acids. Germline values: CDR1 SGHRS, CDR2 YFSETQ. CDR3: CASSSTGGTSWSEVFYGYTF. The CDR3 nucleotides read TGCGCCAGCAGCTCGACAGGGGGCACCTCGTGGTCGGAGGTATTCTATGGCTACACCTTC. The whole variable domain, filled in from reference TRBV5-1 and TRBJ1-2, reads KAGVTQTPRYLIKTRGQQVTLSCSPISGHRSVSWYQQTPGQGLQFLFEYFSETQRNKGNFPGRFSGRQFSNSRSEMNVSTLELGDSALYLCASSSTGGTSWSEVFYGYTFGSGTRLTVV.

The genes are TRBV5-1 and TRBJ2-5; no definite D call. The CDR3 spans 12 residues. Trimming removed 4 bases from V and 11 bases from J, with 15 bases in between. Germline V gene lookup returns CDR1 SGHRS and CDR2 YFSETQ. CDR3 region: CASSGTHSQQYF. As DNA, the CDR3 is TGCGCCAGCAGCGGTACACACAGCCAGCAGTACTTC.

The genes are TRBV29-1 and TRBJ2-1; D ambiguous. V lost 6 bases and J lost 4, with 13 bases in between. CDR3 length equals 13 residues. Germline CDR1 SQVTM, CDR2 ANQGSEA. The CDR3 sequence is CSVSSSAYNEQFF. The CDR3 nucleotides read TGCAGCGTCTCTAGTTCCGCATACAATGAGCAGTTCTTC.

The rearrangement links TRBV9 to TRBJ2-2; D not resolved. V gave up 2 bases and J gave up 5 bases, with 13 bases separating them. This CDR3 region has 15 residues. CDR1 is SGDLS and CDR2 is YYNGEE in the germline V gene. Here the CDR3 reads CASSVHTQDTGELFF. CDR3 nucleotide sequence: TGTGCCAGCAGCGTTCATACCCAGGATACCGGGGAGCTGTTTTTT.

This chain links TRBV28 with TRBJ2-2; TRBD2 is a possible D gene (7 bases). The CDR3 extends over 13 amino acids. The V gene's germline CDR1 is MDHEN and CDR2 SYDVKM. The ends were cut back, 7 bases at V and 8 bases at J, with 14 bases in the middle. This CDR3 is CASTSGQFGELFF. The CDR3, as DNA: TGTGCCAGCACTAGCGGACAGTTTGGGGAGCTGTTTTTT.

The CDR3 DNA follows: TGTGCCAGCAGCCCCGGGAACAGGGGGCAGTACTTC. Residues: CASSPGNRGQYF. This chain links TRBV27 with TRBJ2-7; 7 bases agree with TRBD1. CDR1 is MNHEY and CDR2 is SMNVEV in the germline V gene (reference sequence). The CDR3 has 12 amino acids. V shed 6 bases, J shed 9 bases, and the junction held 8 bases outside the gene matches.

J is TRBJ2-7 and V is TRBV29-1; TRBD1 aligns across 12 bases. CDR1 and CDR2 from the germline V gene are SQVTM and ANQGSEA. V shed 6 bases and J 6 bases; nucleotides not matched to a gene: 12. CDR3 size: 15 residues. The CDR3: CSVTNLGTGGGEQYF. For the CDR3, the DNA is TGCAGCGTAACGAATTTAGGGACAGGGGGCGGCGAGCAGTACTTC.

The chain links TRBV7-3 to TRBJ2-3; unclear D gene. The CDR3 is made up of 13 amino acids. Trimming removed 3 bases at V and 2 bases at J, with 6 bases between. CDR1 SGHTA and CDR2 FQGTGA come from the germline V gene. In nucleotides, the CDR3 is TGTGCCAGCAGCTTTCAACTCACAGATACGCAGTATTTT. Amino acid sequence: CASSFQLTDTQYF.

In nucleotides, the CDR3 is TGCGCCAGCAGCTTCCGGACAGGGGAGAACACTGAAGCTTTCTTT. Its protein product is CASSFRTGENTEAFF. The chain has TRBV4-1 and TRBJ1-1; 9 bases line up with TRBD1. This CDR3 has 15 amino acids. Losses at the gene ends were 5 bases for V and 1 base for J; bases not matched to a gene: 5. CDR1 is MGHRA, CDR2 YSYEKL, per germline.

The rearrangement uses TRBV2 and TRBJ1-1, with a tentative D call TRBD1 (6 bases). V dropped 11 bases and J dropped 1 base, with 14 bases sitting between them. The CDR3 consists of 13 residues. Germline CDR1 reads SNHLY; CDR2 reads FYNNEI. CDR3 DNA: TGTGCCGGAAGAGGGGGGGCGAACACTGAAGCTTTCTTT. Translating it yields CAGRGGANTEAFF.

The V call is TRBV6-5, the J call TRBJ1-6; D is uncertain. Trimming left V 7 bases short and J 7 bases short, with 11 bases between. The germline V gene encodes CDR1 MNHEY and CDR2 SVGAGI. CDR3 length: 13 amino acids. CDR3 loop: CASTARENSPLHF. The CDR3 nucleotides are TGTGCCAGCACGGCCCGGGAGAATTCACCCCTCCACTTT.

This clone was counted once. The chain carries TRBV7-7 and TRBJ2-1, with D perhaps matching TRBD2 (5 bases). This CDR3 has 15 residues. Trimming took off 3 bases at V and 8 bases at J, with 17 bases between the two ends. Germline-derived CDR1 and CDR2 are SSHAT and FNYEAQ (reference sequence). The CDR3 protein is CASSFSSSDRDEQFF. CDR3 nucleotides: TGTGCCAGCAGCTTCTCCAGTAGCGACCGGGATGAGCAGTTCTTC. The full variable domain, its missing parts supplied by reference TRBV7-7 and TRBJ2-1, is GAGVSQSPRYKVTKRGQDVTLRCDPISSHATLYWYQQALGQGPEFLTYFNYEAQPDKSGLPSDRFSAERPEGSISTLTIQRTEQRDSAMYRCASSFSSSDRDEQFFGPGTRLTVL.

The chain is built from TRBV5-4 and TRBJ2-5; 7 nucleotides match TRBD1. With V trimmed by 5 bases and J by 1 base, 5 bases remained unmatched. This CDR3 spans 14 amino acids. CDR1 is SGHNT and CDR2 is YYREEE in the germline V gene (reference sequence). CDR3 DNA: TGTGCCAGCAGGGGACAGCTAACCCAAGAGACCCAGTACTTC. Protein product: CASRGQLTQETQYF.

The CDR3 region has the DNA TGTGCCAGCAGTACCCGACTAGCGGGGTACACAGATACGCAGTATTTT. Translated, it gives CASSTRLAGYTDTQYF. This rearrangement joins TRBV2 to TRBJ2-3; 11 bases match TRBD2. Losses at the gene ends were 5 bases for V and 2 bases for J; bases not matched to a gene: 6. Germline loops: CDR1 SNHLY, CDR2 FYNNEI. The CDR3 length is 16 residues. Using reference TRBV2 and TRBJ2-3 for the parts outside the CDR3, the full variable domain is EPEVTQTPSHQVTQMGQEVILRCVPISNHLYFYWYRQILGQKVEFLVSFYNNEISEKSEIFDDQFSVERPDGSNFTLKIRSTKLEDSAMYFCASSTRLAGYTDTQYFGPGTRLTVL.

The chain has TRBV6-5 and TRBJ1-2; 7 positions match TRBD1. The length of the CDR3 is 14 residues. V shed 0 bases, J shed 6 bases, and the junction held 4 bases outside the gene matches. Germline-derived CDR1 and CDR2 are MNHEY and SVGAGI. The CDR3 DNA reads as TGTGCCAGCAGTTACTCGGACAGGTACAATGGCTACACCTTC. This sequence encodes CASSYSDRYNGYTF.

This sequence joins TRBV7-9 and TRBJ2-1; either TRBD1 or TRBD2 may fit D (5 bases each). The germline V gene encodes CDR1 SEHNR and CDR2 FQNEAQ (reference sequence). CDR3 size: 13 residues. Trimming stripped 1 base from V and 8 bases from J, with 9 bases between. The CDR3 coding sequence is TGTGCCAGCAGCTTAGGAGGGGAGTATGAGCAGTTCTTC. Translated: CASSLGGEYEQFF.

J is TRBJ2-1 and V is TRBV11-2; 12 nucleotides align to TRBD2. The CDR3 is 14 amino acids. V lost 8 bases and J lost 9; bases outside the gene matches: 8. The V gene's germline CDR1 is SGHAT and CDR2 FQNNGV. CDR3 protein: CASSRLAGESEQFF. The CDR3 DNA reads as TGTGCCAGCTCACGACTAGCGGGAGAGAGTGAGCAGTTCTTC.

The chain uses TRBV11-1 and TRBJ2-7; tentatively, D is TRBD2 (6 bases). Germline-derived CDR1 and CDR2 are SGHAT and FQDESV (reference sequence). Trimming stripped 5 bases from V and 2 bases from J, with 22 bases between. The CDR3 is made up of 17 amino acids. The DNA for the CDR3 is TGTGCCAGCAGCCGGGACGCTACACTAGGAGGGGCCTACGAGCAGTACTTC. Translation: CASSRDATLGGAYEQYF.